This entry lists 31 T cell receptor beta chains sequenced from one sample in a study of cytomegalovirus exposure and HLA in healthy donors. PCR employed 60 Vbeta and 13 Jbeta primers. The repertoire was sequenced with immunoSEQ multiplex PCR; TCRdb's copy has only in-frame clones and lacks some. Across about 140,000 clones, the top ten clones capture 0.75% to 1% of the sample. Sequenced input: PBMCs. These receptors were collected from a male donor in good health and CMV-seronegative.

The J gene is TRBJ2-1, the V gene TRBV30; 10 bases agree with TRBD2. Trimming cost V 2 bases and J 3 bases; bases outside gene matches: 7. The CDR3 covers 16 residues. Germline V gene lookup returns CDR1 GTSNPN and CDR2 SVGIG (reference sequence). CDR3 DNA: TGTGCCTGGAGTAGCGGGAGGGCCCTCGTCTACAATGAGCAGTTCTTC. Amino acids: CAWSSGRALVYNEQFF.

The chain carries TRBV5-6 and TRBJ1-2, with D unresolved. V dropped 0 bases and J dropped 0 bases, with 12 bases sitting between them. CDR1 is SGHDT, CDR2 YYEEEE, per germline. This CDR3 has 16 amino acids. CDR3 in DNA: TGTGCCAGCAGCTTGGAATTGAGCGTAGCTAACTATGGCTACACCTTC. It codes for CASSLELSVANYGYTF.

The rearrangement joins TRBV4-3 to TRBJ2-7; D is perhaps TRBD2 (6 bases). Germline V gives CDR1 LGHNA, CDR2 YSLEER. This CDR3 contains 14 residues. The ends were cut back, 1 base at V and 4 bases at J, with 11 bases in the middle. The CDR3 reads CASSQASAGYEQYF. The CDR3 DNA reads TGCGCCAGCAGCCAAGCATCTGCGGGGTACGAGCAGTACTTC.

This chain uses TRBV30 with TRBJ2-3; D is uncertain. V lost 7 bases, J lost 4 bases, and 9 bases lay in between. The CDR3 runs 11 residues. CDR1 is GTSNPN and CDR2 is SVGIG in the germline V gene (reference sequence). In nucleotides, the CDR3 is TGTGCCTTAGACCGGGCAGATACGCAGTATTTT. Its translation: CALDRADTQYF.

This chain joins TRBV27 and TRBJ2-7; maybe TRBD2 (6 bases). V lost 5 bases to trimming and J lost 5 bases, with 16 bases between them. This CDR3 has 14 amino acids. Germline CDR1 and CDR2: MNHEY and SMNVEV (reference sequence). CDR3 coding DNA: TGTGCCAGCAGTATCCGGGACTTACCCCACGAGCAGTACTTC. Amino acid sequence: CASSIRDLPHEQYF.

V gene TRBV13 combines with J gene TRBJ2-5; 7 bases align to TRBD1. The J segment lost 7 bases and the V segment lost 4 bases, leaving 9 bases of the junction unmatched. This CDR3 comprises 14 residues. The germline gives CDR1 PRHDT, CDR2 FYEKMQ (reference sequence). The CDR3 protein is CASSSPGGEVTQYF. CDR3 nucleotide sequence: TGTGCCAGCAGCTCCCCAGGGGGAGAAGTGACCCAGTACTTC.

The V gene is TRBV7-7, the J gene TRBJ2-3, with TRBD2 identical over 7 bases. Trimming at V came to 0 bases and at J to 0 bases, leaving 6 bases not matched to a gene. This CDR3 has 17 amino acids. Germline CDR1 is SSHAT and CDR2 is FNYEAQ (reference sequence). In nucleotides, the CDR3 is TGTGCCAGCAGCTTAGCGGGAGGGCCGGTTAGCACAGATACGCAGTATTTT. This sequence encodes CASSLAGGPVSTDTQYF.

DNA of the CDR3: TGTGCCTGGAGTCTAAGCCCCTTACCTAACGGGGAGCTGTTTTTT. Amino acids: CAWSLSPLPNGELFF. The chain employs TRBV30 and TRBJ2-2; no firm D call. Per germline, CDR1 GTSNPN and CDR2 SVGIG (reference sequence). With 2 bases removed from V and 7 bases from J, the gap between germline ends came to 17 bases. The CDR3 sequence is 15 residues long.

The chain couples TRBV27 to TRBJ2-7; the D gene is possibly TRBD2 (6 bases). CDR1 and CDR2 from the germline V gene are MNHEY and SMNVEV (reference sequence). The V end was cut by 10 bases, the J end by 3 bases, with 10 bases between. The CDR3 runs to 11 residues. The CDR3 reads CATGSIYEQYF. Written as DNA, the CDR3 is TGTGCCACCGGGAGTATCTACGAGCAGTACTTC.

The rearrangement uses TRBV19 and TRBJ2-2; D is ambiguous. The CDR3 is 13 amino acids. The V and J ends lost 11 bases and 4 bases respectively, with 14 bases between them. The germline V gene encodes CDR1 LNHDA and CDR2 SQIVND (reference sequence). This CDR3 is CALRTTSTGELFF. Here the CDR3 DNA reads TGTGCCCTCAGAACTACTTCCACCGGGGAGCTGTTTTTT.

This chain's CDR3 is CASSQVTTGKQYF. DNA of the CDR3: TGTGCCAGCAGCCAAGTGACCACGGGGAAGCAGTACTTC. The chain has TRBV14 and TRBJ2-5, with a tentative D call TRBD2 (5 bases). Germline CDR1 and CDR2: SGHDN and FVKESK. With 1 base removed from V and 11 bases from J, the gap between germline ends came to 14 bases. There are 13 residues in the CDR3.

The V and J genes are TRBV4-3 and TRBJ2-7; a weak D match, TRBD2 (5 bases). The CDR3 covers 16 residues. Trimming pared 0 bases from V and 1 base from J, leaving 13 bases between. CDR1 is LGHNA and CDR2 is YSLEER in the germline V gene. The CDR3 DNA is TGCGCCAGCAGCCAAGATACGCGAGGGAGATCCTACGAGCAGTACTTC. The encoded protein is CASSQDTRGRSYEQYF.

This chain connects TRBV19 to TRBJ1-5, with 8 bases that match TRBD1. V lost 4 bases and J lost 6; bases outside the gene matches: 8. CDR1 and CDR2 (germline): LNHDA, SQIVND (reference sequence). The CDR3 has 15 amino acids. The CDR3 spells CASSTQGGQSQPQHF. The CDR3 DNA sequence: TGTGCCAGTAGTACACAGGGGGGTCAAAGTCAGCCCCAGCATTTT.

The V and J genes are TRBV4-3 and TRBJ1-1; D is undetermined. Germline V gene lookup returns CDR1 LGHNA and CDR2 YSLEER. The CDR3 is 14 residues long. V was clipped by 4 bases and J by 0 bases, with 9 bases between them. CDR3 region: CASSRGDLNTEAFF. The CDR3 nucleotides are TGCGCCAGCAGCCGAGGAGACCTGAACACTGAAGCTTTCTTT.

The rearrangement uses TRBV9 and TRBJ2-3; 7 positions match TRBD2. Germline values: CDR1 SGDLS, CDR2 YYNGEE. The CDR3 consists of 15 residues. The trim removed 3 bases at V and 1 base at J, leaving 5 bases unmatched. The CDR3 loop reads CASSASGWGTDTQYF. For the CDR3, the DNA is TGTGCCAGCAGCGCTAGCGGTTGGGGCACAGATACGCAGTATTTT. Drawing the rest from reference TRBV9 and TRBJ2-3, the complete variable domain is DSGVTQTPKHLITATGQRVTLRCSPRSGDLSVYWYQQSLDQGLQFLIQYYNGEERAKGNILERFSAQQFPDLHSELNLSSLELGDSALYFCASSASGWGTDTQYFGPGTRLTVL.

The rearrangement joins TRBV19 to TRBJ1-2; TRBD1 might be the D (6 bases). CDR1 LNHDA and CDR2 SQIVND come from the germline V gene (reference sequence). Trimming pared 1 base from V and 4 bases from J, leaving 16 bases between. This CDR3 is 16 amino acids long. The CDR3 loop is CASSIAGAWGGYGYTF. The CDR3 nucleotides read TGTGCCAGTAGTATAGCAGGGGCGTGGGGCGGCTATGGCTACACCTTC.

The genes are TRBV19 and TRBJ1-4; tentative D call: TRBD1 (6 bases). There are 15 residues in the CDR3. Germline V CDR1 and CDR2: LNHDA, SQIVND (reference sequence). The V end lost 8 bases, the J end lost 6 bases, and 19 bases lay between the germline ends. The CDR3 DNA is TGTGCCAGTCAAGTGCTCGGGGGGCATGATGAAAAACTGTTTTTT. Translated: CASQVLGGHDEKLFF.

The genes are TRBV9 and TRBJ2-3, with 8 bases aligning to TRBD2. CDR1 and CDR2 (germline): SGDLS, YYNGEE. V dropped 1 base and J dropped 6; count of bases not matched to a gene: 7. This CDR3 is built from 15 residues. CDR3 bases: TGTGCCAGCAGCGTACCCGGGGGGGCGGCCGATACGCAGTATTTT. It encodes CASSVPGGAADTQYF. The variable domain in full, completed from reference TRBV9 and TRBJ2-3, reads DSGVTQTPKHLITATGQRVTLRCSPRSGDLSVYWYQQSLDQGLQFLIQYYNGEERAKGNILERFSAQQFPDLHSELNLSSLELGDSALYFCASSVPGGAADTQYFGPGTRLTVL.

The chain employs TRBV13 and TRBJ1-2, with D perhaps matching TRBD1 (5 bases). Germline V gene data show CDR1 as PRHDT and CDR2 as FYEKMQ (reference sequence). The CDR3 runs 14 residues. The V and J ends lost 2 bases and 5 bases respectively, with 12 bases between them. The CDR3 loop reads CASSLRRGGYGYTF. The DNA for the CDR3 is TGTGCCAGCAGCTTACGGAGGGGAGGTTATGGCTACACCTTC.

The chain is built from TRBV5-1 and TRBJ2-5, with TRBD2 identical over 11 bases. V lost 7 bases to trimming and J lost 2 bases; unmatched junction nucleotides: 13. The germline V gene encodes CDR1 SGHRS and CDR2 YFSETQ. The CDR3 contains 17 residues. The CDR3 region is CASRMAPTSGGQETQYF. The CDR3, as DNA: TGCGCCAGCCGAATGGCCCCAACTAGCGGGGGACAAGAGACCCAGTACTTC.

The rearrangement uses TRBV4-2 and TRBJ2-5, with 15 bases lining up with TRBD2. This CDR3 comprises 17 residues. Germline trimming cut 4 bases from V and 2 bases from J; bases unmatched to any gene: 5. CDR1 is LGHNA, CDR2 YNFKEQ, per germline. The CDR3 reads CASSRGTSGRSQETQYF. In DNA, the CDR3 is TGTGCCAGCAGCCGAGGGACTAGCGGGAGGTCTCAAGAGACCCAGTACTTC.

The rearrangement links TRBV7-2 to TRBJ1-1, with unresolved D. Trimming removed 3 bases from V and 3 bases from J, with 5 bases in between. Germline V gene sequence: CDR1 SGHTA, CDR2 FQGNSA. The CDR3 is 12 residues long. The CDR3 is CASSFGDTEAFF. The CDR3 DNA reads as TGTGCCAGCAGCTTCGGAGACACTGAAGCTTTCTTT.

The chain's CDR3 is CATSRAVKGLADNEQFF. The CDR3 region has the DNA TGTGCCACCAGCAGAGCCGTCAAGGGACTAGCGGATAATGAGCAGTTCTTC. The chain combines TRBV15 with TRBJ2-1, with 11 bases aligning to TRBD2. The trim removed 1 base at V and 7 bases at J, leaving 9 bases unmatched. This CDR3 comprises 17 residues. Per the germline V gene, CDR1 is LNHNV and CDR2 is YYDKDF (reference sequence).

The chain employs TRBV27 and TRBJ1-5, with D possibly matching TRBD1 (6 bases). V lost 3 bases and J 1 base, leaving 10 bases between the germline ends. The CDR3 is made up of 15 amino acids. The V gene's germline CDR1 is MNHEY and CDR2 SMNVEV (reference sequence). Written as DNA, the CDR3 is TGTGCCAGCAGTTTGGGGGCAGGGAGCAATCAGCCCCAGCATTTT. Translated, it gives CASSLGAGSNQPQHF.

This chain connects TRBV11-3 to TRBJ2-7, with D perhaps TRBD2 (5 bases). From germline, CDR1 is SGHNT and CDR2 YENEEA. The CDR3 has 14 amino acids. Trimming shortened V by 1 base and J by 4 bases, and 11 bases separated the two germline ends. For the CDR3, the DNA is TGTGCCAGCAGCTTAGCGGGGAACGGGTACGAGCAGTACTTC. Residues: CASSLAGNGYEQYF. The full variable domain, in which reference TRBV11-3 and TRBJ2-7 provide the parts outside the CDR3, is EAGVVQSPRYKIIEKKQPVAFWCNPISGHNTLYWYLQNLGQGPELLIRYENEEAVDDSQLPKDRFSAERLKGVDSTLKIQPAELGDSAVYLCASSLAGNGYEQYFGPGTRLTVT.

The CDR3 DNA is TGTGCCAGCAGCTCTGAACTTCGAAGCAATGAGCAGTTCTTC. As protein: CASSSELRSNEQFF. The chain is built from TRBV7-6 and TRBJ2-1; D is unresolved. Trimming took 4 bases from V and 6 from J, leaving 13 bases between them. The germline CDR1 and CDR2 sequences are SGHVS and FNYEAQ. The length of the CDR3 is 14 residues. Complete variable domain (other parts from reference TRBV7-6 and TRBJ2-1): GAGVSQSPRYKVTKRGQDVALRCDPISGHVSLYWYRQALGQGPEFLTYFNYEAQQDKSGLPNDRFSAERPEGSISTLTIQRTEQRDSAMYRCASSSELRSNEQFFGPGTRLTVL.

The chain recombines TRBV11-2 with TRBJ2-1, with 8 bases fitting TRBD2. V gave up 2 bases and J gave up 4 bases; unmatched junction bases: 1. CDR1 and CDR2 from the germline V gene are SGHAT and FQNNGV. CDR3 size: 14 residues. The CDR3 nucleotides are TGTGCCAGCAGCTTACCGGGAGGGTACAATGAGCAGTTCTTC. Protein product: CASSLPGGYNEQFF.

The genes are TRBV5-1 and TRBJ2-2; D may be TRBD1 (6 bases). There are 14 residues in the CDR3. CDR1 and CDR2 (germline): SGHRS, YFSETQ. Trimming cost V 2 bases and J 6 bases, with 11 bases left between them. The CDR3 is CASSFEGHAGELFF. The CDR3 DNA is TGCGCCAGCAGCTTCGAGGGACACGCCGGGGAGCTGTTTTTT.

The genes are TRBV19 and TRBJ2-5; maybe TRBD2 (5 bases). Germline lookup yields CDR1 LNHDA and CDR2 SQIVND (reference sequence). The CDR3 spans 15 residues. V was pared by 1 base and J by 1 base, with 10 bases between. The CDR3 DNA follows: TGTGCCAGTAGTATAGGCCCGGGGAGCCAAGAGACCCAGTACTTC. This encodes CASSIGPGSQETQYF.

The chain joins TRBV18 to TRBJ2-1; D is perhaps TRBD1 (5 bases). Germline assignment: CDR1 KGHSH and CDR2 LQKENI. Between the trimmed V and J ends, which lost 3 bases and 2 bases, there was a span of 11 bases. The CDR3 has 15 amino acids. This CDR3 reads CASSPQGLAYNEQFF. CDR3 nucleotides: TGTGCCAGCTCACCCCAGGGCCTAGCCTACAATGAGCAGTTCTTC.

The chain combines TRBV30 with TRBJ2-7; D is possibly TRBD2 (6 bases). Germline values: CDR1 GTSNPN, CDR2 SVGIG (reference sequence). V was trimmed by 3 bases and J by 4 bases, leaving 13 bases between them. The CDR3 contains 13 residues. The CDR3 sequence is CAWRLPGGYEQYF. Here the CDR3 DNA reads TGTGCCTGGAGACTCCCAGGAGGGTACGAGCAGTACTTC. Using reference TRBV30 and TRBJ2-7 for the parts outside the CDR3, the full variable domain is SQTIHQWPATLVQPVGSPLSLECTVEGTSNPNLYWYRQAAGRGLQLLFYSVGIGQISSEVPQNLSASRPQDRQFILSSKKLLLSDSGFYLCAWRLPGGYEQYFGPGTRLTVT.